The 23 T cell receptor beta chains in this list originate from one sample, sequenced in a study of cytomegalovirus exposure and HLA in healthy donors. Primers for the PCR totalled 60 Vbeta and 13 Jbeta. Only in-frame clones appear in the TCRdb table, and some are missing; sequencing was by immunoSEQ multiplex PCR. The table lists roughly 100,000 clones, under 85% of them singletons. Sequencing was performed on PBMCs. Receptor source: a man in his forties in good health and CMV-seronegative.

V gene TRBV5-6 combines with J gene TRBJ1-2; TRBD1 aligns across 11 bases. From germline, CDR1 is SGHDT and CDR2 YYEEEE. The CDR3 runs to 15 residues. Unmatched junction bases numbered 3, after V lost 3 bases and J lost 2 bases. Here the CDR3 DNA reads TGTGCCAGCAGCTACAGGGACAGGGGGAACTATGGCTACACCTTC. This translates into CASSYRDRGNYGYTF.

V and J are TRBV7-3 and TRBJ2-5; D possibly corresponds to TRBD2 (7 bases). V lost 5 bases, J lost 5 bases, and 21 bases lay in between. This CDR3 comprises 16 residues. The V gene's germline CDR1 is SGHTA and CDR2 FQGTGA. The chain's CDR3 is CASSLMGAGAGETQYF. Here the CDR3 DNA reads TGTGCCAGCAGCCTGATGGGGGCGGGGGCAGGGGAGACCCAGTACTTC. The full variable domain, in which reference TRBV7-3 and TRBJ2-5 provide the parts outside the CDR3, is GAGVSQTPSNKVTEKGKYVELRCDPISGHTALYWYRQSLGQGPEFLIYFQGTGAADDSGLPNDRFFAVRPEGSVSTLKIQRTERGDSAVYLCASSLMGAGAGETQYFGPGTRLLVL.

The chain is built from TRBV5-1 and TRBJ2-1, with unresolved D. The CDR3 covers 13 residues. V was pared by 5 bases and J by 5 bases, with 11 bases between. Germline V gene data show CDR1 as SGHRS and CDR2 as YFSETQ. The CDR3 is CASRTSANNEQFF. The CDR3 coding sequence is TGCGCCAGCAGGACATCGGCCAACAATGAGCAGTTCTTC.

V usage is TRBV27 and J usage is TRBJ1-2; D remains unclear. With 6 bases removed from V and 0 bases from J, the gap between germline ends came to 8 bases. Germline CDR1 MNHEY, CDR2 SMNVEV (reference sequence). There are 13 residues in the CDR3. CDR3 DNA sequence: TGTGCCAGCAGCCCCTCTCCTAACTATGGCTACACCTTC. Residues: CASSPSPNYGYTF.

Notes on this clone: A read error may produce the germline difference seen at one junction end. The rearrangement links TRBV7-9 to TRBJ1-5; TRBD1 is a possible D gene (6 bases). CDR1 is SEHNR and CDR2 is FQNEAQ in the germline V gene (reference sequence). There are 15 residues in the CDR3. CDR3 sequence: CSSSSTDSGNQPQHF. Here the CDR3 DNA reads TGTTCCAGCAGCTCAACGGACAGTGGCAATCAGCCCCAGCATTTT.

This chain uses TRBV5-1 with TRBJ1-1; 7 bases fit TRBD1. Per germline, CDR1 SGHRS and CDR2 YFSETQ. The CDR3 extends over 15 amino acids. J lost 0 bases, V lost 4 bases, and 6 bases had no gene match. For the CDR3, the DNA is TGCGCCAGCAGCACAGGGACAGTCATGAACACTGAAGCTTTCTTT. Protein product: CASSTGTVMNTEAFF.

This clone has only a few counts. Here the CDR3 DNA reads TGTGCCAGTAGTATAGCGTCCGGGGGTGGAAATCAGCCCCAGCATTTT. It specifies CASSIASGGGNQPQHF. The chain employs TRBV19 and TRBJ1-5; D perhaps matches TRBD1 (5 bases). Trimming removed 1 base from V and 4 bases from J, with 14 bases in between. The CDR3 contains 16 residues. In germline, CDR1 is LNHDA, CDR2 SQIVND (reference sequence).

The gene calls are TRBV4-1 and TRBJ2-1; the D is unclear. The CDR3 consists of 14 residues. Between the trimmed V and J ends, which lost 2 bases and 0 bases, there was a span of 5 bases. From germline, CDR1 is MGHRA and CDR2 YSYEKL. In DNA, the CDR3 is TGCGCCAGCAGCCAAACCAGCTCCTACAATGAGCAGTTCTTC. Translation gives CASSQTSSYNEQFF.

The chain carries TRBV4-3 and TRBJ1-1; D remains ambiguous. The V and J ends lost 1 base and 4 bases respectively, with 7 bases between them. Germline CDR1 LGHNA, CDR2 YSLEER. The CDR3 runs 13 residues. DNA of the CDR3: TGCGCCAGCAGCCAAGTCTCGGGCACTGAAGCTTTCTTT. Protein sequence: CASSQVSGTEAFF.

CDR3 sequence: CASSAQGRDYGYTF. In DNA form, the CDR3 reads TGTGCCAGTAGTGCCCAAGGCAGGGACTATGGCTACACCTTC. The rearrangement links TRBV19 to TRBJ1-2; perhaps TRBD1 as D (5 bases). The ends were cut back, 5 bases at V and 3 bases at J, with 13 bases in the middle. Germline loops: CDR1 LNHDA, CDR2 SQIVND (reference sequence). This CDR3 is 14 amino acids long.

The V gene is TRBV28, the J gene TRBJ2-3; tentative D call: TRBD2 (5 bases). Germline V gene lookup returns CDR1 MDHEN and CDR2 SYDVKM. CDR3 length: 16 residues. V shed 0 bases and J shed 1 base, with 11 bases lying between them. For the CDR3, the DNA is TGTGCCAGCAGTTTATGGGCGGGCGGAGGCACAGATACGCAGTATTTT. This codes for CASSLWAGGGTDTQYF. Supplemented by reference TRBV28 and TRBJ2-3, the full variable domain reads DVKVTQSSRYLVKRTGEKVFLECVQDMDHENMFWYRQDPGLGLRLIYFSYDVKMKEKGDIPEGYSVSREKKERFSLILESASTNQTSMYLCASSLWAGGGTDTQYFGPGTRLTVL.

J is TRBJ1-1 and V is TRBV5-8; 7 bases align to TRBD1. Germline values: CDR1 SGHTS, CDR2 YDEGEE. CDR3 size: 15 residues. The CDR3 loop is CGSRLGTDQNTEAFF. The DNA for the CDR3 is TGTGGGTCTCGACTTGGGACAGACCAAAACACTGAAGCTTTCTTT. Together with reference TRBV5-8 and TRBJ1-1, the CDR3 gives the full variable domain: EAGVTQSPTHLIKTRGQQATLRCSPISGHTSVYWYQQALGLGLQFLLWYDEGEERNRGNFPPRFSGRQFPNYSSELNVNALELEDSALYLCGSRLGTDQNTEAFFGQGTRLTVV.

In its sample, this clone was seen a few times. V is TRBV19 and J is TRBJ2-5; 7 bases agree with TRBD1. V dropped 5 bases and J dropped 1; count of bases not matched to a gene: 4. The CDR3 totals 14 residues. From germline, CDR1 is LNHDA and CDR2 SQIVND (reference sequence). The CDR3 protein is CASSPDRVQETQYF. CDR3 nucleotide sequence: TGTGCCAGTAGTCCCGACAGGGTCCAAGAGACCCAGTACTTC.

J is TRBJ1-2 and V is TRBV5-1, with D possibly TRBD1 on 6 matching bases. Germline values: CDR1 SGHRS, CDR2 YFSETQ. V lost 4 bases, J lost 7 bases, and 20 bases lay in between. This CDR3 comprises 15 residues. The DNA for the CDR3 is TGCGCCAGCAGCAATGGGGGTCCAGGGGTTGTTGGCTACACCTTC. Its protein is CASSNGGPGVVGYTF.

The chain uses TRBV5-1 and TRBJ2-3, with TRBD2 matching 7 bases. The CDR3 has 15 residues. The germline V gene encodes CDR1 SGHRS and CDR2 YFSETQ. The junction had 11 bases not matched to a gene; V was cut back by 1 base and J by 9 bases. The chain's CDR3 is CASSLSGGYIGTQYF. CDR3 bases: TGCGCCAGCAGCTTGTCGGGGGGTTACATAGGCACGCAGTATTTT.

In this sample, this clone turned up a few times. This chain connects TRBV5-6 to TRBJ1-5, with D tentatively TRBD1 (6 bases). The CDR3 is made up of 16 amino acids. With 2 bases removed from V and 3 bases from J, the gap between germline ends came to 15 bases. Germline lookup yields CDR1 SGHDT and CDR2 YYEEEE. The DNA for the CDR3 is TGTGCCAGCAGCTTTTTCGGGGAGGGGGTCAATCAGCCCCAGCATTTT. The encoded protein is CASSFFGEGVNQPQHF.

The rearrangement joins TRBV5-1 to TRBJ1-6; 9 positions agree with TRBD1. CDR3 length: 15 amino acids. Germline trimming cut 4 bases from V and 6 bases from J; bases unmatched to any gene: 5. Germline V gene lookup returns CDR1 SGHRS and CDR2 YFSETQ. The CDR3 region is CASSPGQGLNSPLHF. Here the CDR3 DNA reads TGCGCCAGCAGCCCGGGACAGGGTCTTAATTCACCCCTCCACTTT. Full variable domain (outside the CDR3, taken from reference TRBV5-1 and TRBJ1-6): KAGVTQTPRYLIKTRGQQVTLSCSPISGHRSVSWYQQTPGQGLQFLFEYFSETQRNKGNFPGRFSGRQFSNSRSEMNVSTLELGDSALYLCASSPGQGLNSPLHFGNGTRLTVT.

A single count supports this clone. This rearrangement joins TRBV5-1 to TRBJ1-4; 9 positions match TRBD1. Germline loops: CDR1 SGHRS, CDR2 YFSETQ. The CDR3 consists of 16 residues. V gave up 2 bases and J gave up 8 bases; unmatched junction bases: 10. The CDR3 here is CASSFAGTGQNEKLFF. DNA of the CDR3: TGCGCCAGCAGCTTTGCCGGGACAGGGCAAAACGAAAAACTGTTTTTT.

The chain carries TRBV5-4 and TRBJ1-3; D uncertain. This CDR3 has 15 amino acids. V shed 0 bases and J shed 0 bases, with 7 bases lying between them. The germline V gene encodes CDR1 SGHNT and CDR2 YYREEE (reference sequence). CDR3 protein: CASSLDRSSGNTIYF. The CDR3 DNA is TGTGCCAGCAGCTTGGACCGGAGCTCTGGAAACACCATATATTTT.

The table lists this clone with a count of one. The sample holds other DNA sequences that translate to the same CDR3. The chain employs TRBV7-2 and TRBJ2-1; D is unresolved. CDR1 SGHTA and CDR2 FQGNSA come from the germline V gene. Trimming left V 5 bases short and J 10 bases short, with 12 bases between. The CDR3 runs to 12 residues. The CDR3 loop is CASSPPVREQFF. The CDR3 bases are TGTGCCAGCAGCCCCCCCGTTCGGGAGCAGTTCTTC.

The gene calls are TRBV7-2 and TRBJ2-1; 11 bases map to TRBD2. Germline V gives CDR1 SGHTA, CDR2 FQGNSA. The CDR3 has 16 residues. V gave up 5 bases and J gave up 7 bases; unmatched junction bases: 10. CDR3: CASSPSLAGGRNEQFF. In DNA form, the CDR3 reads TGTGCCAGCAGCCCCAGCCTAGCGGGGGGTCGAAATGAGCAGTTCTTC.

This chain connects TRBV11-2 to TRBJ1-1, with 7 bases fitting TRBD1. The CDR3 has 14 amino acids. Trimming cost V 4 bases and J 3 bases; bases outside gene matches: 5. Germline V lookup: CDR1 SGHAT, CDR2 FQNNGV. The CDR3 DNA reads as TGTGCCAGCAGCTCTCTGACAGGGTACACTGAAGCTTTCTTT. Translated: CASSSLTGYTEAFF.

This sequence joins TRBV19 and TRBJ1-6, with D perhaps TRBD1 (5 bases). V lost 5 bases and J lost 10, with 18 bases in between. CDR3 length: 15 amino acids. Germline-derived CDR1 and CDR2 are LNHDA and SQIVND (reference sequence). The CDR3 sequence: CASSPAGVRGSPLHF. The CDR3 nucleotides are TGTGCCAGTAGTCCGGCGGGGGTTAGGGGCTCACCCCTCCACTTT.